The 6 T cell receptor beta chains presented below share a single source sample, sequenced in a study of T cell responses to AZD1222 COVID-19 vaccine. Assay: immunoSEQ multiplex PCR; the TCRdb copy retains only in-frame clones and omits some. The data show about 120,000 clones, with approximately 91% seen just once and 2.4% held by the top ten. The starting material was peripheral blood, obtained on day 0 of AZD1222 vaccination. These receptors originate from an adult in good health.

This sequence joins TRBV28 and TRBJ1-6, with a possible D match to TRBD1 (5 bases). This CDR3 is built from 14 residues. Trimming took 6 bases from V and 6 from J, leaving 12 bases between them. Germline values: CDR1 MDHEN, CDR2 SYDVKM. The CDR3 region is CASSRGGVNSPLHF. CDR3 nucleotide sequence: TGTGCCAGCAGCCGCGGAGGGGTTAATTCACCCCTCCACTTT.

This clone has just a few counts. This chain connects TRBV14 to TRBJ2-1, with a possible D match to TRBD2 (6 bases). CDR3 length: 14 residues. CDR1 and CDR2 (germline): SGHDN, FVKESK. The V end lost 0 bases, the J end lost 9 bases, and 12 bases lay between the germline ends. The CDR3 sequence: CASSQELAVGEQFF. CDR3 nucleotides: TGTGCCAGCAGCCAAGAACTAGCAGTTGGTGAGCAGTTCTTC.

The V call is TRBV19, the J call TRBJ1-1; no reliable D call. Germline loops: CDR1 LNHDA, CDR2 SQIVND (reference sequence). V was clipped by 7 bases and J by 1 base, with 7 bases between them. CDR3 length: 12 residues. The CDR3 nucleotides are TGTGCCAGTAAACAGCGGAACACTGAAGCTTTCTTT. This codes for CASKQRNTEAFF.

The chain recombines TRBV2 with TRBJ1-4, with no clear D. The V gene lost 6 bases and the J gene lost 4 bases, with 9 bases spanning the gap. CDR3 length equals 13 residues. Germline V gene lookup returns CDR1 SNHLY and CDR2 FYNNEI. CDR3 in DNA: TGTGCCAGCAGGCCCGATCATAATGAAAAACTGTTTTTT. Translation gives CASRPDHNEKLFF.

The chain employs TRBV2 and TRBJ1-4; TRBD1 agrees at 9 bases. Germline values: CDR1 SNHLY, CDR2 FYNNEI. V gave up 4 bases and J gave up 8 bases; unmatched junction bases: 2. This CDR3 contains 13 residues. The CDR3 nucleotides read TGTGCCAGCAGTGTCGGGACAGGGGAAAAACTGTTTTTT. Translating it yields CASSVGTGEKLFF.

CDR3 bases: TGTGCCAGCAGACCCAATGAGCAGTTCTTC. Protein: CASRPNEQFF. The rearrangement joins TRBV28 to TRBJ2-1; no firm D call. This CDR3 contains 10 residues. The V gene lost 6 bases and the J gene lost 6 bases, with 3 bases spanning the gap. Germline V gene lookup returns CDR1 MDHEN and CDR2 SYDVKM.